This is a list of T cell receptor beta chains from one sample in a study of blood T cell repertoires in COVID-19. Measured with immunoSEQ multiplex PCR; TCRdb has only the in-frame clones, and not every one. The repertoire consists of approximately 490,000 clones, with around 87% occurring once and the leading ten covering 0.7%. The sample comprised PBMCs or T cells enriched from blood (not recorded which). These receptors were obtained from a young woman who had recovered from COVID-19. Both conserved end residues are part of each CDR3. A D gene is named only where the DNA matches it firmly. For some rows the clone size is stated as once, few or many, or as a class when expanded; others skip it.

V	J	size	D	CDR3	DNA
TRBV20-1	TRBJ1-1	-	-	CSASWPGENTEAFF	TGCAGTGCTAGTTGGCCGGGGGAAAACACTGAAGCTTTCTTT
TRBV4-1	TRBJ2-7	-	-	CASSLKRADEQYF	TGCGCCAGCAGCCTTAAGCGGGCGGACGAGCAGTACTTC
TRBV5-1	TRBJ1-1	once	-	CASSLSRGRRAEAFF	TGCGCCAGCAGCTTGAGTCGGGGGAGAAGAGCTGAAGCTTTCTTT
TRBV5-1	TRBJ2-6	-	TRBD1	CASSLQAHRIGQEKDRSGANVLTF	TGCGCCAGCAGCCTCCAGGCTCACCGGATAGGACAGGAAAAGGATCGCTCTGGGGCCAACGTCCTGACTTTC
TRBV2	TRBJ1-2	-	-	CASSGLKGYTF	TGTGCCAGTTCCGGGTTAAAGGGCTACACCTTC
TRBV7-3	TRBJ2-2	-	TRBD1	CASSFGAKTGGTGELFF	TGTGCCAGCAGCTTTGGCGCTAAGACAGGGGGCACCGGGGAGCTGTTTTTT
TRBV5-1	TRBJ2-3	-	TRBD2	CASSLRLAGTDTQYF	TGCGCCAGCAGCTTGAGGCTAGCGGGCACAGATACGCAGTATTTT
TRBV4-1	TRBJ2-7	-	TRBD1	CASSHLPGQGYEQYF	TGCGCCAGCAGCCACCTTCCGGGACAGGGGTACGAGCAGTACTTC
TRBV24-1	TRBJ2-1	-	-	CATSVGSGYNEQFF	TGTGCCACCAGTGTAGGGTCAGGGTACAATGAGCAGTTCTTC
TRBV6-6	TRBJ1-4	-	TRBD1	CASSYAGQLNEKLFF	TGTGCCAGCAGTTACGCGGGACAGCTAAATGAAAAACTGTTTTTT
TRBV2	TRBJ2-7	once	TRBD2	CASRETSGGRHEQYF	TGTGCCAGCCGGGAGACTAGCGGGGGGAGGCACGAGCAGTACTTC
TRBV12-5	TRBJ2-6	-	TRBD1	CASGLWTGTGANVLTF	TGTGCTAGTGGTTTGTGGACAGGGACCGGGGCCAACGTCCTGACTTTC
TRBV18	TRBJ1-4	-	-	CASSLGPTNEKLFF	TGTGCCAGCTCACTGGGGCCAACTAATGAAAAACTGTTTTTT
TRBV9	TRBJ1-2	once	TRBD1	CASSVEGRGQGYTF	TGTGCCAGCAGCGTAGAGGGCAGGGGGCAAGGCTACACCTTC
TRBV29-1	TRBJ2-5	-	TRBD2	CSVGRGVGETQYF	TGCAGCGTTGGACGGGGGGTCGGAGAGACCCAGTACTTC
TRBV5-1	TRBJ2-2	-	-	CASSFEGGDGELFF	TGCGCCAGCAGCTTCGAAGGCGGGGACGGGGAGCTGTTTTTT
TRBV18	TRBJ1-2	-	-	CASSPSDIYGYTF	TGTGCCAGCTCACCGTCGGACATCTATGGCTACACCTTC
TRBV5-1	TRBJ2-7	-	-	CASSLRQPDYEQYF	TGCGCCAGCAGCTTAAGACAGCCTGACTACGAGCAGTACTTC
TRBV7-9	TRBJ1-1	-	TRBD1	CASSFTQGGTEAFF	TGTGCCAGCAGCTTCACACAGGGGGGGACTGAAGCTTTCTTT
TRBV15	TRBJ2-7	-	-	CATSREEGTSYEQYF	TGTGCCACCAGCAGGGAAGAGGGCACGTCCTACGAGCAGTACTTC
TRBV12-5	TRBJ1-6	few	TRBD1	CASGLVLQQGDSPLHF	TGTGCTAGTGGTTTGGTACTCCAACAGGGGGATTCACCCCTCCACTTT
TRBV10-1	TRBJ2-7	few	-	CASSRDNGRQYF	TGCGCCAGCAGTCGGGACAATGGAAGGCAGTACTTC
TRBV27	TRBJ1-2	-	TRBD1	CASSSLPDRDGYGYTF	TGTGCCAGCAGTTCCCTTCCAGACAGGGACGGCTATGGCTACACCTTC
TRBV5-4	TRBJ2-2	-	-	CASSASLSGDTGELFF	TGTGCCAGCAGCGCATCCCTATCGGGGGACACCGGGGAGCTGTTTTTT
TRBV2	TRBJ1-4	few	TRBD1	CASIQGTANEKLFF	TGTGCCAGCATTCAGGGGACAGCTAATGAAAAACTGTTTTTT
TRBV9	TRBJ2-1	-	TRBD1	CASSTSTGTGLNEQFF	TGTGCCAGCAGCACAAGTACCGGGACAGGGCTCAATGAGCAGTTCTTC
TRBV9	TRBJ2-7	once	TRBD1	CASSVSWTGLYEQYF	TGTGCCAGCAGCGTTTCCTGGACAGGGCTCTACGAGCAGTACTTC
TRBV3-1/TRBV3-2	TRBJ2-3	-	-	CASSQHSQGTQYF	TGTGCCAGCAGCCAACACTCCCAGGGTACGCAGTATTTT
TRBV7-2	TRBJ1-6	-	-	CASSSSQGMWGSPLHF	TGTGCCAGCAGTTCATCCCAGGGGATGTGGGGTTCACCCCTCCACTTT
TRBV30	TRBJ2-5	-	-	CAWSVGETQYF	TGTGCCTGGTCGGTCGGAGAGACCCAGTACTTC
TRBV30	TRBJ2-5	once	TRBD2	CAWNGLGRETQYF	TGTGCCTGGAATGGACTAGGGCGAGAGACCCAGTACTTC
TRBV3-1/TRBV3-2	TRBJ2-5	-	TRBD2	CASSQDISGGARYF	TGTGCCAGCAGCCAAGACATTAGCGGGGGGGCGCGGTACTTC